Below are 26 T cell receptor beta chains sequenced from a single sample in a study of OX40 agonist ivuxolimab in advanced cancers. Sequencing used immunoSEQ multiplex PCR; TCRdb keeps in-frame clones, though not all of them. The table shows around 39,000 clones, with about 88% occurring only once. The specimen comprised CD4+ or CD8+ T cells sorted from blood, sampled in a trial of the OX40 agonist ivuxolimab. The receptors derive from an adult with an advanced solid tumor such as melanoma, head and neck, liver or kidney cancer.

The chain couples TRBV2 to TRBJ1-2; the match to TRBD1 covers 8 bases. The CDR3 covers 13 residues. Germline V lookup: CDR1 SNHLY, CDR2 FYNNEI. With V trimmed by 6 bases and J by 8 bases, 8 bases remained unmatched. The CDR3 loop reads CASSGQGMAGYTF. CDR3 sequence (DNA): TGTGCCAGCAGCGGACAGGGAATGGCCGGCTACACCTTC.

V gene TRBV4-2 combines with J gene TRBJ2-1, with a weak D call TRBD2 (5 bases). The CDR3 spans 16 residues. Between the trimmed V and J ends, which lost 1 base and 4 bases, there was a span of 14 bases. Per the germline V gene, CDR1 is LGHNA and CDR2 is YNFKEQ. CDR3 nucleotide sequence: TGTGCCAGCAGCCAAGGTGAGGGAGATCATTACAATGAGCAGTTCTTC. Its translation: CASSQGEGDHYNEQFF.

The V and J genes are TRBV2 and TRBJ2-2; TRBD1 matches 12 bases. The germline CDR1 and CDR2 sequences are SNHLY and FYNNEI. The CDR3 is made up of 16 amino acids. The V and J ends lost 5 bases and 7 bases, in that order; junction bases with no gene match: 8. The CDR3 sequence is CASSTGTGGINGELFF. Here the CDR3 DNA reads TGTGCCAGCAGTACCGGGACAGGGGGCATAAACGGGGAGCTGTTTTTT.

The chain is built from TRBV6-5 and TRBJ2-4, with TRBD1 matching over 9 bases. Trimming removed 0 bases from V and 4 bases from J; junction bases left unmatched: 4. The CDR3 is 16 amino acids. CDR1 is MNHEY and CDR2 is SVGAGI in the germline V gene. CDR3 nucleotide sequence: TGTGCCAGCAGTTACTCATGGGACAGGGCTAAAAACATTCAGTACTTC. As protein: CASSYSWDRAKNIQYF.

This chain connects TRBV27 to TRBJ1-1; D is undetermined. V lost 0 bases and J 5 bases, leaving 16 bases between the germline ends. The V gene's germline CDR1 is MNHEY and CDR2 SMNVEV (reference sequence). This CDR3 is built from 16 residues. The CDR3 sequence: CASSLSNWFMRTEAFF. The CDR3, as DNA: TGTGCCAGCAGTTTATCCAATTGGTTTATGAGGACTGAAGCTTTCTTT.

The chain carries TRBV5-1 and TRBJ2-3; 11 positions match TRBD2. The germline gives CDR1 SGHRS, CDR2 YFSETQ. V was pared by 8 bases and J by 3 bases, with 2 bases of the junction left unmatched. The CDR3 has 13 residues. DNA of the CDR3: TGCGCCAGTTTAGCGGGAGGGACAGATACGCAGTATTTT. Its protein product is CASLAGGTDTQYF. The full variable domain, rest sourced from reference TRBV5-1 and TRBJ2-3, is KAGVTQTPRYLIKTRGQQVTLSCSPISGHRSVSWYQQTPGQGLQFLFEYFSETQRNKGNFPGRFSGRQFSNSRSEMNVSTLELGDSALYLCASLAGGTDTQYFGPGTRLTVL.

The chain recombines TRBV2 with TRBJ2-3; 11 positions match TRBD2. Germline-derived CDR1 and CDR2 are SNHLY and FYNNEI. V was pared by 6 bases and J by 5 bases, with 7 bases of the junction left unmatched. This CDR3 contains 15 residues. The CDR3 nucleotides read TGTGCCAGCAGCCGCACTAGCGGGAGAGGAGATACGCAGTATTTT. This gives the protein CASSRTSGRGDTQYF.

The chain couples TRBV7-3 to TRBJ2-2; 8 bases align to TRBD2. Germline V gene data show CDR1 as SGHTA and CDR2 as FQGTGA. The CDR3 spans 14 residues. V gave up 5 bases and J gave up 5 bases; unmatched junction bases: 4. The CDR3 DNA reads TGTGCCAGCAGCGGAGTAGCGGGAACCGGGGAGCTGTTTTTT. It codes for CASSGVAGTGELFF.

This rearrangement joins TRBV6-6 to TRBJ2-7; TRBD2 agrees at 9 bases. The germline CDR1 and CDR2 sequences are MNHNY and SVGAGI (reference sequence). V lost 5 bases to trimming and J lost 3 bases; unmatched junction nucleotides: 11. The CDR3 has 16 residues. This CDR3 is CASSPPLAGTHYEQYF. Here the CDR3 DNA reads TGTGCCAGCAGTCCCCCCCTAGCGGGGACCCACTACGAGCAGTACTTC.

In its sample, this clone was seen once. The chain joins TRBV4-1 to TRBJ1-2; D ambiguous. The CDR3 covers 9 residues. The V gene's germline CDR1 is MGHRA and CDR2 YSYEKL. V was shortened by 10 bases and J by 5 bases, with 5 bases between the two germline ends. The CDR3 DNA reads TGCGCCACCTATTATGGCTACACCTTC. Its translation is CATYYGYTF.

V usage is TRBV5-1 and J usage is TRBJ1-1; D is perhaps TRBD1 (5 bases). V dropped 3 bases and J dropped 1 base, with 7 bases sitting between them. CDR3 length: 13 amino acids. CDR1 SGHRS and CDR2 YFSETQ come from the germline V gene. The CDR3 DNA is TGCGCCAGCAGCTGGGACCCGAACACTGAAGCTTTCTTT. This translates into CASSWDPNTEAFF.

The chain links TRBV7-9 to TRBJ1-1; no clear D. V gave up 2 bases and J gave up 3 bases, with 10 bases separating them. The germline gives CDR1 SEHNR, CDR2 FQNEAQ (reference sequence). The CDR3 covers 14 residues. The CDR3 region is CASSLRVVDTEAFF. CDR3 bases: TGTGCCAGCAGCTTAAGGGTTGTAGACACTGAAGCTTTCTTT. The entire variable domain, with the rest obtained from reference TRBV7-9 and TRBJ1-1, is as follows: DTGVSQNPRHKITKRGQNVTFRCDPISEHNRLYWYRQTLGQGPEFLTYFQNEAQLEKSRLLSDRFSAERPKGSFSTLEIQRTEQGDSAMYLCASSLRVVDTEAFFGQGTRLTVV.

This rearrangement joins TRBV18 to TRBJ2-5; 7 bases align to TRBD1. This CDR3 region has 15 residues. Losses at the gene ends were 3 bases for V and 1 base for J; bases not matched to a gene: 5. Germline V gene lookup returns CDR1 KGHSH and CDR2 LQKENI. CDR3 protein: CASSPTTGSQETQYF. In DNA, the CDR3 is TGTGCCAGCTCACCTACGACAGGGTCCCAAGAGACCCAGTACTTC.

The chain recombines TRBV6-6 with TRBJ2-2; 9 nucleotides align to TRBD1. Germline CDR1 and CDR2: MNHNY and SVGAGI (reference sequence). J lost 5 bases, V lost 4 bases, and 5 bases had no gene match. CDR3 length equals 15 residues. The CDR3 loop is CASSSGQGQTGELFF. CDR3 nucleotides: TGTGCCAGCAGTTCTGGACAGGGGCAGACCGGGGAGCTGTTTTTT.

V and J are TRBV30 and TRBJ2-4, with 8 bases fitting TRBD1. This CDR3 contains 15 residues. Germline V gene data show CDR1 as GTSNPN and CDR2 as SVGIG (reference sequence). Trimming removed 1 base from V and 8 bases from J; junction bases left unmatched: 10. The CDR3 spells CAWSGGDRGLHIQYF. The DNA of the CDR3 is TGTGCCTGGAGTGGGGGAGACAGGGGACTCCACATTCAGTACTTC.

The chain employs TRBV7-9 and TRBJ1-2; tentative D call: TRBD1 (6 bases). Trimming cost V 5 bases and J 5 bases, with 18 bases left between them. This CDR3 is built from 15 residues. The germline V gene has CDR1 SEHNR and CDR2 FQNEAQ (reference sequence). The CDR3 coding sequence is TGTGCCAGCAGCCCCGTGGACAGTCCGATTTATGGCTACACCTTC. Encoded protein: CASSPVDSPIYGYTF.

The chain uses TRBV5-6 and TRBJ2-7; possible D gene TRBD2, 6 bases. The CDR3 consists of 18 residues. The germline gives CDR1 SGHDT, CDR2 YYEEEE. V lost 0 bases and J lost 4, with 23 bases in between. CDR3 sequence: CASSLGVESEGLAYEQYF. The CDR3 DNA is TGTGCCAGCAGCTTGGGTGTGGAGTCGGAGGGGTTAGCTTACGAGCAGTACTTC.

The gene calls are TRBV5-1 and TRBJ2-5; 8 bases fit TRBD2. V shed 0 bases and J 5 bases; nucleotides not matched to a gene: 9. Germline V gene lookup returns CDR1 SGHRS and CDR2 YFSETQ. This CDR3 has 16 amino acids. CDR3 sequence reads: CASSLAAGVTFETQYF. CDR3 bases: TGCGCCAGCAGCTTGGCAGCGGGAGTTACCTTTGAGACCCAGTACTTC. The entire variable domain, with the rest obtained from reference TRBV5-1 and TRBJ2-5, is as follows: KAGVTQTPRYLIKTRGQQVTLSCSPISGHRSVSWYQQTPGQGLQFLFEYFSETQRNKGNFPGRFSGRQFSNSRSEMNVSTLELGDSALYLCASSLAAGVTFETQYFGPGTRLLVL.

The chain is built from TRBV7-9 and TRBJ1-1; no definite D call. The CDR3 contains 16 residues. V was shortened by 1 base and J by 4 bases, with 16 bases between the two germline ends. CDR1 and CDR2 from the germline V gene are SEHNR and FQNEAQ (reference sequence). The CDR3 DNA sequence: TGTGCCAGCAGCTTAGTACCAGGTTTATGGGGCACTGAAGCTTTCTTT. This translates into CASSLVPGLWGTEAFF.

For the CDR3, the DNA is TGTGCCAGCAGCTTAGACCGGGGACTAAGGTATACAGATACGCAGTATTTT. Translated, it gives CASSLDRGLRYTDTQYF. V usage is TRBV7-9 and J usage is TRBJ2-3; 7 positions match TRBD2. This CDR3 contains 17 residues. The trim removed 1 base at V and 3 bases at J, leaving 10 bases unmatched. The germline gives CDR1 SEHNR, CDR2 FQNEAQ (reference sequence).

Points on this clone: At one end, the junction sequence differs from germline, possibly due to a read error. This rearrangement joins TRBV20-1 to TRBJ2-3; TRBD2 aligns across 8 bases. Per germline, CDR1 DFQATT and CDR2 SNEGSKA (reference sequence). The CDR3 loop spans 8 amino acids. Written as DNA, the CDR3 is TGCAGTGCCGGGACTAGGGCTTTT. It encodes CSAGTRAF.

This clone was seen only a few times. The chain recombines TRBV28 with TRBJ1-1; TRBD1 aligns across 8 bases. Trimming took 4 bases from V and 5 from J; bases not matched to a gene: 3. Germline CDR1 reads MDHEN; CDR2 reads SYDVKM. This CDR3 has 13 amino acids. The CDR3 DNA sequence: TGTGCCAGCAGTTACCAGGGGGCAACTGAAGCTTTCTTT. This sequence encodes CASSYQGATEAFF.

This chain connects TRBV19 to TRBJ2-5, with a tentative D call TRBD1 (6 bases). The CDR3 has 15 amino acids. CDR1 is LNHDA and CDR2 is SQIVND in the germline V gene (reference sequence). The V and J ends lost 5 bases and 0 bases respectively, with 13 bases between them. This chain's CDR3 is CASSATQGYQETQYF. The CDR3 bases are TGTGCCAGTAGTGCTACTCAGGGGTACCAAGAGACCCAGTACTTC.

The J gene is TRBJ1-2, the V gene TRBV5-1, with TRBD1 matching 11 bases. The length of the CDR3 is 15 residues. V lost 1 base and J lost 8; bases outside the gene matches: 7. The germline CDR1 and CDR2 sequences are SGHRS and YFSETQ. CDR3 residues: CASSLSLWDRGGYTF. The CDR3 DNA reads TGCGCCAGCAGCTTGAGTTTGTGGGACAGGGGGGGCTACACCTTC.

The chain recombines TRBV10-1 with TRBJ2-5; 7 positions match TRBD1. This CDR3 has 13 residues. Germline V CDR1 and CDR2: WNHNN, SYGVQD (reference sequence). The V and J ends lost 5 bases and 5 bases, in that order; junction bases with no gene match: 5. CDR3 region: CASSFDRVETQYF. The CDR3, as DNA: TGCGCCAGCAGTTTTGACAGGGTTGAGACCCAGTACTTC.

This clone came up once. This chain connects TRBV7-3 to TRBJ1-6; D remains ambiguous. Germline lookup yields CDR1 SGHTA and CDR2 FQGTGA. The CDR3 covers 14 residues. The V end was cut by 3 bases, the J end by 4 bases, with 7 bases between. This CDR3 is CASSLTPYNSPLHF. The CDR3 bases are TGTGCCAGCAGCTTGACACCGTATAATTCACCCCTCCACTTT.